Presented here are 28 T cell receptor beta chains from one specimen sequenced in a study of shared clonotypes between healthy human individuals. Data came from immunoSEQ multiplex PCR; TCRdb stores just in-frame clones and leaves some out. The top ten clones hold under 0.06% of a sample with about 530,000 clones, 96% of them seen once. Sequencing was carried out using naive CD4+ T cells sorted from blood. The subset: CD45RA+ positively selected. The receptors were sampled from a woman under 40 in good health.

The chain combines TRBV2 with TRBJ2-4; a possible D gene is TRBD1 (5 bases). V was trimmed by 4 bases and J by 6 bases, leaving 10 bases between them. Germline V gives CDR1 SNHLY, CDR2 FYNNEI. The CDR3 covers 13 residues. CDR3 region: CASSGHQGNIQYF. The CDR3 DNA sequence: TGTGCCAGCAGTGGTCACCAGGGAAACATTCAGTACTTC. Complete variable domain (other parts from reference TRBV2 and TRBJ2-4): EPEVTQTPSHQVTQMGQEVILRCVPISNHLYFYWYRQILGQKVEFLVSFYNNEISEKSEIFDDQFSVERPDGSNFTLKIRSTKLEDSAMYFCASSGHQGNIQYFGAGTRLSVL.

In DNA, the CDR3 is TGCGCCAGCAGCTTGGTTGACGGGGCCTACGAGCAGTACTTC. Protein: CASSLVDGAYEQYF. The chain joins TRBV5-1 to TRBJ2-5, with D possibly TRBD2 on 5 matching bases. The DNA end lines up better with TRBJ2-7; the J call may be wrong. This CDR3 contains 14 residues. Germline V gene lookup returns CDR1 SGHRS and CDR2 YFSETQ.

The V call is TRBV9, the J call TRBJ2-4, with TRBD2 identical over 12 bases. Trimming at V came to 5 bases and at J to 0 bases, leaving 15 bases not matched to a gene. CDR3 size: 20 residues. CDR1 is SGDLS and CDR2 is YYNGEE in the germline V gene. CDR3 coding DNA: TGTGCCAGCAGTCCTACTCTACTAGCGGGAGGCCCCATAGCCAAAAACATTCAGTACTTC. Translated, it gives CASSPTLLAGGPIAKNIQYF.

The genes are TRBV19 and TRBJ2-3, with TRBD2 matching over 8 bases. This CDR3 contains 17 residues. CDR1 is LNHDA, CDR2 SQIVND, per germline (reference sequence). After removal of 6 bases from V and 0 bases from J, the junction contained 11 bases not matched to a gene. CDR3 in DNA: TGTGCCAGTAGGATTTCCGTAGCGGGATTAAGCACAGATACGCAGTATTTT. Translation: CASRISVAGLSTDTQYF.

This chain uses TRBV7-9 with TRBJ2-5, with D possibly being TRBD1 (5 bases). The J call may be in error: the DNA end matches TRBJ2-7 better. The length of the CDR3 is 12 residues. From germline, CDR1 is SEHNR and CDR2 FQNEAQ (reference sequence). The CDR3 spells CASSNGAAEQYF. The DNA for the CDR3 is TGTGCCAGCAGTAATGGGGCGGCCGAGCAGTACTTC.

The chain carries TRBV4-1 and TRBJ2-7; 9 nucleotides agree with TRBD2. Germline assignment: CDR1 MGHRA and CDR2 YSYEKL. The ends lost 0 bases at V and 6 bases at J; junction bases unmatched: 6. This CDR3 contains 15 residues. CDR3 loop: CASSQDGAGGIEQYF. The CDR3 nucleotides read TGCGCCAGCAGCCAAGATGGGGCGGGAGGGATCGAGCAGTACTTC.

Regarding this clone: Its ends do not fully match the called genes, so a read error is possible. This chain uses TRBV6-1 with TRBJ2-5, with 9 bases identical to TRBD2. The CDR3 runs 14 residues. Looked up from germline, CDR1 is MNHNS and CDR2 is SASEGT. The CDR3 sequence is CASSEAETSGPVNF. CDR3 bases: TGTGCCAGCAGTGAAGCGGAGACTAGCGGCCCAGTGAACTTC.

The CDR3 DNA reads as TGTGCCAGCAGCTTGGGTTTTTTGGGGGGGTCGTCCGCCCATACGCAGTATTTT. This gives the protein CASSLGFLGGSSAHTQYF. The J gene is TRBJ2-3, the V gene TRBV5-4; 7 bases fit TRBD2. The CDR3 has 18 residues. V was clipped by 0 bases and J by 7 bases; unmatched bases: 17. Germline V CDR1 and CDR2: SGHNT, YYREEE (reference sequence). Together with reference TRBV5-4 and TRBJ2-3, the CDR3 gives the full variable domain: ETGVTQSPTHLIKTRGQQVTLRCSSQSGHNTVSWYQQALGQGPQFIFQYYREEENGRGNFPPRFSGLQFPNYSSELNVNALELDDSALYLCASSLGFLGGSSAHTQYFGPGTRLTVL.

The V call is TRBV19, the J call TRBJ1-2; TRBD1 might be the D (6 bases). CDR1 LNHDA and CDR2 SQIVND come from the germline V gene (reference sequence). The CDR3 sequence is 13 residues long. Trimming took 6 bases from V and 5 from J, leaving 13 bases between them. The chain's CDR3 is CASRKGGQYGYTF. The CDR3 DNA is TGTGCCAGTAGGAAGGGGGGGCAGTATGGCTACACCTTC.

The V gene is TRBV30, the J gene TRBJ1-6; 7 bases are shared with TRBD1. Unmatched junction bases numbered 7, after V lost 1 base and J lost 10 bases. CDR3 length: 14 amino acids. Germline V gene data show CDR1 as GTSNPN and CDR2 as SVGIG (reference sequence). The CDR3 DNA follows: TGTGCCTGGAGTGGACAGGGTCTAGGCTCACCCCTCCACTTT. This sequence encodes CAWSGQGLGSPLHF.

The chain is built from TRBV27 and TRBJ1-2, with 9 bases matching TRBD1. The CDR3 is 16 amino acids. Looked up from germline, CDR1 is MNHEY and CDR2 is SMNVEV (reference sequence). J gave up 2 bases and V 5 bases, and 9 bases lay outside the gene matches. The CDR3, as DNA: TGTGCCAGCAGTCCAACCCTCGGACAGGGGAACTATGGCTACACCTTC. Its protein product is CASSPTLGQGNYGYTF.

This chain links TRBV6-5 with TRBJ1-4; no clear D gene. CDR1 and CDR2 from the germline V gene are MNHEY and SVGAGI. Trimming removed 5 bases from V and 4 bases from J, with 8 bases in between. The CDR3 consists of 13 residues. The CDR3 protein is CASSGGINEKLFF. The CDR3 bases are TGTGCCAGCAGTGGCGGGATTAATGAAAAACTGTTTTTT.

The gene calls are TRBV18 and TRBJ2-7, with D possibly being TRBD2 (5 bases). V shed 3 bases and J shed 5 bases, with 17 bases lying between them. This CDR3 has 15 residues. CDR1 is KGHSH, CDR2 LQKENI, per germline. CDR3 protein: CASSPRSGPQHEQYF. The CDR3 nucleotides read TGTGCCAGCTCACCCCGAAGCGGACCACAGCACGAGCAGTACTTC.

This clone was found a few times. The chain combines TRBV5-8 with TRBJ1-1, with 8 bases matching TRBD1. The CDR3 has 14 residues. Germline CDR1 SGHTS, CDR2 YDEGEE. Germline trimming cut 4 bases from V and 5 bases from J; bases unmatched to any gene: 7. As DNA, the CDR3 is TGTGCCAGCAGCGTGGACAGGGTGGATACTGAAGCTTTCTTT. This codes for CASSVDRVDTEAFF.

This chain joins TRBV18 and TRBJ1-4; D ambiguous. The CDR3 has 13 residues. Deletions cut 5 bases from V and 5 bases from J, with 9 bases between. The germline V gene has CDR1 KGHSH and CDR2 LQKENI. As DNA, the CDR3 is TGTGCCAGCTCATGGCAGGAAAATGAAAAACTGTTTTTT. This translates into CASSWQENEKLFF. Filled out from reference TRBV18 and TRBJ1-4, the complete variable domain reads NAGVMQNPRHLVRRRGQEARLRCSPMKGHSHVYWYRQLPEEGLKFMVYLQKENIIDESGMPKERFSAEFPKEGPSILRIQQVVRGDSAAYFCASSWQENEKLFFGSGTQLSVL.

This chain uses TRBV28 with TRBJ1-1; TRBD1 might be the D (6 bases). CDR1 is MDHEN, CDR2 SYDVKM, per germline. CDR3 length: 14 amino acids. The V and J ends lost 4 bases and 7 bases respectively, with 16 bases between them. The CDR3 sequence is CASSWSGAIGEAFF. The CDR3 DNA reads as TGTGCCAGCAGTTGGTCGGGGGCTATTGGTGAAGCTTTCTTT.

This chain links TRBV2 with TRBJ2-5, with 10 bases aligning to TRBD2. After removal of 8 bases from V and 3 bases from J, the junction contained 6 bases not matched to a gene. The CDR3 is 14 residues long. CDR1 is SNHLY and CDR2 is FYNNEI in the germline V gene. In DNA form, the CDR3 reads TGTGCCAGCGGCGGTCTAGCGGGAGAAGAGACCCAGTACTTC. Translated, it gives CASGGLAGEETQYF.

The V and J genes are TRBV20-1 and TRBJ2-1, with D unclear. Trimming removed 5 bases from V and 9 bases from J, with 11 bases in between. The CDR3 loop spans 11 amino acids. Per germline, CDR1 DFQATT and CDR2 SNEGSKA (reference sequence). The chain's CDR3 is CSASQPGEQFF. As DNA, the CDR3 is TGCAGTGCTTCCCAGCCGGGTGAGCAGTTCTTC.

The CDR3 DNA reads as TGTGCCAGCAGTGAGATCGGGACCAAAAGGTACTTC. Residues: CASSEIGTKRYF. The chain combines TRBV6-4 with TRBJ2-5, with D possibly called TRBD1 or TRBD2 (5 bases each). The germline gives CDR1 MRHNA, CDR2 SNTAGT. CDR3 length: 12 residues. The V and J ends lost 3 bases and 13 bases respectively, with 15 bases between them.

This chain joins TRBV2 and TRBJ2-7, with 13 bases fitting TRBD2. V trimming: 1 base; J trimming: 5 bases; junction bases outside the gene matches: 2. The CDR3 contains 15 residues. The germline V gene has CDR1 SNHLY and CDR2 FYNNEI. The CDR3: CASSEGLAGGHEQYF. The CDR3 DNA follows: TGTGCCAGCAGTGAAGGACTAGCGGGAGGTCACGAGCAGTACTTC.

Here the CDR3 reads CASRLASGNTIYF. The CDR3, as DNA: TGTGCCAGCAGACTTGCCTCTGGAAACACCATATATTTT. The genes are TRBV6-1 and TRBJ1-3; D not resolved. V was trimmed by 6 bases and J by 0 bases, leaving 6 bases between them. This CDR3 is built from 13 residues. CDR1 and CDR2 from the germline V gene are MNHNS and SASEGT.

The chain employs TRBV5-1 and TRBJ2-5, with 9 bases fitting TRBD2. J was trimmed by 5 bases and V by 5 bases; bases with no gene match: 7. Germline V gives CDR1 SGHRS, CDR2 YFSETQ. The CDR3 runs 14 residues. The CDR3 reads CASRLAGVAETQYF. The CDR3 DNA reads as TGCGCCAGCAGATTAGCGGGAGTCGCTGAGACCCAGTACTTC.

The chain joins TRBV28 to TRBJ1-5; the D is unclear. Germline CDR1 reads MDHEN; CDR2 reads SYDVKM. V lost 3 bases and J 7 bases, leaving 19 bases between the germline ends. The CDR3 sequence is 16 residues long. Here the CDR3 DNA reads TGTGCCAGCAGTTTCTGGCAGACCGGGAAAGCACAGCCCCAGCATTTT. Translating gives CASSFWQTGKAQPQHF.

The chain is built from TRBV5-6 and TRBJ2-3; no clear D. The CDR3 length is 13 residues. V lost 3 bases and J lost 9, with 14 bases in between. Germline V CDR1 and CDR2: SGHDT, YYEEEE. CDR3 protein: CASSSTTAVTQYF. The CDR3 bases are TGTGCCAGCAGCTCGACCACGGCCGTCACGCAGTATTTT.

This chain connects TRBV9 to TRBJ2-7; 9 bases fit TRBD1. Germline CDR1 and CDR2: SGDLS and YYNGEE. V shed 3 bases, J shed 3 bases, and the junction held 7 bases outside the gene matches. The CDR3 contains 15 residues. Written as DNA, the CDR3 is TGTGCCAGCAGCGCAGCCCCGGGACAGGGCTACGAGCAGTACTTC. It specifies CASSAAPGQGYEQYF.

V is TRBV2 and J is TRBJ2-3; 8 positions match TRBD1. CDR1 SNHLY and CDR2 FYNNEI come from the germline V gene. This CDR3 contains 13 residues. After removal of 10 bases from V and 0 bases from J, the junction contained 3 bases not matched to a gene. CDR3 nucleotides: TGTGCCACGGGACAGGAGAGCACAGATACGCAGTATTTT. Encoded protein: CATGQESTDTQYF.

This clone came up once. The rearrangement uses TRBV28 and TRBJ2-3; 15 bases are a match to TRBD2. CDR3 length: 17 residues. Unmatched junction bases numbered 3, after V lost 2 bases and J lost 3 bases. Germline assignment: CDR1 MDHEN and CDR2 SYDVKM. The CDR3: CASSLVGLAGGTDTQYF. Written as DNA, the CDR3 is TGTGCCAGCAGTTTAGTGGGACTAGCGGGAGGTACAGATACGCAGTATTTT.

This chain uses TRBV5-6 with TRBJ1-1, with TRBD1 identical over 8 bases. The germline V gene has CDR1 SGHDT and CDR2 YYEEEE. Trimming cost V 2 bases and J 5 bases; bases outside gene matches: 8. The CDR3 contains 15 residues. The CDR3 bases are TGTGCCAGCAGCTTCCGCCGGACAGGGAATACTGAAGCTTTCTTT. This translates into CASSFRRTGNTEAFF.